The 7 T cell receptor beta chains reported below all come from one sample, sequenced in a study of vaccination and CD4 T cells after COVID-19. Treatment indicated: roughly 11-day PBMC culture with coronavirus spike peptide pools or control peptides (ViraFEST assay). It was before the COVID-19 pandemic (2011-2018) that the unexposed donor's CD4+ T cells were collected. Cultured CD4+ T cell DNA underwent sequencing with the Oncomine TCR Beta short-read assay. One entry per CDR3 protein results from TCRdb running MiXCR on the PCR reads. The sample includes over 5,500 distinct CDR3 sequences, approximately 53% seen only once; the top ten take around a third. These receptors are not linked to any known antigen. Specimen: CD4+ T cells from blood, cultured in vitro. These receptors originate from a human donor in good health.

The CDR3 sequence: CASSLSWGYGYTF. CDR3 in DNA: TGTGCCAGCAGTCTGAGCTGGGGCTATGGCTACACCTTC. The chain couples TRBV6-1 to TRBJ1-2; no definite D call. This CDR3 has 13 amino acids. Germline CDR1 reads MNHNS; CDR2 reads SASEGT. V dropped 5 bases and J dropped 4 bases, with 11 bases sitting between them.

V gene TRBV27 combines with J gene TRBJ1-1; the D gene is possibly TRBD1 (5 bases). CDR1 is MNHEY and CDR2 is SMNVEV in the germline V gene (reference sequence). Trimming shortened V by 6 bases and J by 8 bases, and 22 bases separated the two germline ends. The CDR3 is 15 amino acids. The CDR3 loop is CASRPGQGGYGEAFF. CDR3 DNA: TGTGCCAGCAGGCCCGGTCAGGGAGGGTATGGCGAAGCTTTCTTT.

This clonotype was counted a few times. The CDR3 here is CASSLGAADQPQHF. The CDR3 DNA is TGTGCCAGCAGCTTAGGGGCGGCTGATCAGCCCCAGCATTTT. The chain employs TRBV7-9 and TRBJ1-5; D is undetermined. The CDR3 extends over 14 amino acids. Trimming left V 1 base short and J 5 bases short, with 9 bases between. CDR1 is SEHNR and CDR2 is FQNEAQ in the germline V gene (reference sequence).

This clonotype was seen a few times. The V gene is TRBV6-1, the J gene TRBJ2-7, with 11 bases identical to TRBD1. Germline CDR1 is MNHNS and CDR2 is SASEGT. J was trimmed by 3 bases and V by 4 bases; bases with no gene match: 5. The CDR3 totals 15 residues. As DNA, the CDR3 is TGTGCCAGCAGTGCGGCCGGGACAGGGGGCTACGAGCAGTACTTC. It codes for CASSAAGTGGYEQYF.

The chain joins TRBV29-1 to TRBJ2-1; TRBD2 agrees at 8 bases. The CDR3 loop spans 13 amino acids. The germline gives CDR1 SQVTM, CDR2 ANQGSEA. J was trimmed by 0 bases and V by 6 bases; bases with no gene match: 1. In DNA form, the CDR3 reads TGCAGCGTACGGGGGGGCTCCTACAATGAGCAGTTCTTC. The encoded protein is CSVRGGSYNEQFF.

V usage is TRBV20-1 and J usage is TRBJ1-5; 7 nucleotides align to TRBD1. Germline CDR1 reads DFQATT; CDR2 reads SNEGSKA (reference sequence). The CDR3 contains 13 residues. J gave up 10 bases and V 5 bases, and 11 bases lay outside the gene matches. CDR3 residues: CSAAGTDMYPQHF. The CDR3 DNA reads TGCAGTGCTGCCGGGACAGACATGTATCCCCAGCATTTT.

This clonotype appeared a few times. The rearrangement uses TRBV6-1 and TRBJ1-6; D is perhaps TRBD1 (5 bases). The ends were cut back, 6 bases at V and 3 bases at J, with 18 bases in the middle. The CDR3 is made up of 17 amino acids. From germline, CDR1 is MNHNS and CDR2 SASEGT. DNA of the CDR3: TGTGCCAGCAGGGGGGGAACTGGGAGGAACTATAATTCACCCCTCCACTTT. Amino acid sequence: CASRGGTGRNYNSPLHF.